The source of this T cell receptor beta chain is a study of T cell repertoires in cytomegalovirus infection. Whole-study context: Selection of CMV epitopes for the study included recently identified HLA-C-restricted and well-studied HLA-B-restricted ones. Public signatures in TCR beta pointed to CMV infection and matching HLA type. Study-level results: Carriers of CMV and the relevant HLA type were discriminated by public TCR beta frequency. Ex vivo, HLA-C-restricted CMV-specific TCR beta clonotypes prevailed over the rest of the response.

The CDR3 loop spans 21 amino acids. V was clipped by 1 base and J by 1 base, with 25 bases between them. Germline values: CDR1 MNHEY, CDR2 SMNVEV (reference sequence). Via MiXCR, TCRdb re-called the reads, giving one row per CDR3 protein. Of some 350,000 distinct CDR3 sequences in the sample, about 28% are singletons; the top ten hold 20%. Remarks on this clonotype: Its antigen remains unidentified.

This sample comprised cultured PBMCs, obtained from culture after CMV antigen stimulation. This TCR derives from a human donor in good health (CMV status not recorded). Some clones in this sample may be carry-over from other donors' samples. The rearrangement joins TRBV27 to TRBJ1-4, with a weak D call TRBD1 (5 bases). Written as DNA, the CDR3 is TGTGCCAGCAGTTTATGGCTGGGACCGAGGACAAGCACAATAACTAATGAAAAACTGTTTTTT. It yields the protein CASSLWLGPRTSTITNEKLFF.